This T cell receptor beta chain came from a study of blood T cell repertoires in COVID-19. Background on the study: Samples representing acute and convalescent COVID-19 were sourced from the United States, Italy and Spain. PBMCs, B-cell-depleted T cells, or T cells were the source of the cDNA or gDNA that made up the material.

For this clone: Different DNA sequences within this sample yield the same CDR3.

The germline CDR1 and CDR2 sequences are SGHAT and FQNNGV. The V and J ends lost 5 bases and 3 bases, in that order; junction bases with no gene match: 3. The CDR3 length is 13 residues. Per the original methods: Researchers report that nucleated cell counts were estimated from reference gene primer amplification. Sequenced by immunoSEQ multiplex PCR; TCRdb stores in-frame clones only, minus some. For V, J and clone size, that table is used; D and trimming come from the DNA. The repertoire has under 200,000 clones, 85% to 90% of them found once; the top ten carry 10%. The TCR comes from a woman between 65 and 79 years old with COVID-19, enrolled during active disease. The rearrangement links TRBV11-2 to TRBJ1-2; 7 bases are shared with TRBD1. Input material: peripheral blood. CDR3 coding DNA: TGTGCCAGCAGCCCAGGACAGGACTATGGCTACACCTTC. It yields the protein CASSPGQDYGYTF. The complete variable domain, with remaining parts taken from reference TRBV11-2 and TRBJ1-2, reads EAGVAQSPRYKIIEKRQSVAFWCNPISGHATLYWYQQILGQGPKLLIQFQNNGVVDDSQLPKDRFSAERLKGVDSTLKIQPAKLEDSAVYLCASSPGQDYGYTFGSGTRLTVV.